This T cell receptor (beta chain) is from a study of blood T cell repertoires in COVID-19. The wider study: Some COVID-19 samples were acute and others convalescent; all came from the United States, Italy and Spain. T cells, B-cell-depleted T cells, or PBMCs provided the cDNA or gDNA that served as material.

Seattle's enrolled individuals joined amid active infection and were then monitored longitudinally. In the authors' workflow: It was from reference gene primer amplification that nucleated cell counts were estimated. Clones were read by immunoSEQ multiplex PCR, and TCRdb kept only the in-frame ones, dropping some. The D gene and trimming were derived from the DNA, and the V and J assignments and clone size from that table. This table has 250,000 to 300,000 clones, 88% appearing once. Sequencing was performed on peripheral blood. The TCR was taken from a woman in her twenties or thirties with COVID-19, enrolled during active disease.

CDR3 DNA sequence: TGCAGCGTTAGGGTCGGGGGGCGGAACAATGAGCAGTTCTTC. Its translation is CSVRVGGRNNEQFF. The chain has TRBV29-1 and TRBJ2-1; weak D call: TRBD2 (7 bases). This CDR3 has 14 amino acids. Germline V lookup: CDR1 SQVTM, CDR2 ANQGSEA. V was cut by 5 bases and J by 5 bases, with 16 bases left in between.